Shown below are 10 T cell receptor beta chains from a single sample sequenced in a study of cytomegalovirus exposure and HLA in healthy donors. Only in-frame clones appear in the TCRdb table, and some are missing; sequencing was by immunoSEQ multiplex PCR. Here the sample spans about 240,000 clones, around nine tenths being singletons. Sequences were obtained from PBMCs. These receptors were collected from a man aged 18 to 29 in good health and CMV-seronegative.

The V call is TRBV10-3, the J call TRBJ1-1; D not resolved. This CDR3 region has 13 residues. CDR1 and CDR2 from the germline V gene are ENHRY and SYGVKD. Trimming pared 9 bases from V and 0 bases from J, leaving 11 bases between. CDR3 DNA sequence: TGTGCCATGCAGGATTACATGAACACTGAAGCTTTCTTT. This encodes CAMQDYMNTEAFF.

The CDR3 sequence is CASSLDYTGELFF. The CDR3 nucleotides are TGTGCCAGTAGTCTCGACTACACCGGGGAGCTGTTTTTT. The V gene is TRBV19, the J gene TRBJ2-2; D unresolved. The CDR3 extends over 13 amino acids. Trimming removed 5 bases from V and 3 bases from J, with 7 bases in between. Germline V CDR1 and CDR2: LNHDA, SQIVND (reference sequence).

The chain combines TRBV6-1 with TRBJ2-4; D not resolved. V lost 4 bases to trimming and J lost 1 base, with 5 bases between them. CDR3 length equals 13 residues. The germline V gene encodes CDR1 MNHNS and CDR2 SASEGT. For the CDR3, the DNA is TGTGCCAGCAGTGTGGAGGCCAAAAACATTCAGTACTTC. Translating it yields CASSVEAKNIQYF.

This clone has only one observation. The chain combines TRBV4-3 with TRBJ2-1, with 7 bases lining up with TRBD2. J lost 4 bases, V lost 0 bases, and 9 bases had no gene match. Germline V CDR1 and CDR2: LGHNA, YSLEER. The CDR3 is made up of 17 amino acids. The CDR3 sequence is CASSQDHLPAGYNEQFF. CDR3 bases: TGCGCCAGCAGCCAAGATCATCTGCCAGCGGGGTACAATGAGCAGTTCTTC.

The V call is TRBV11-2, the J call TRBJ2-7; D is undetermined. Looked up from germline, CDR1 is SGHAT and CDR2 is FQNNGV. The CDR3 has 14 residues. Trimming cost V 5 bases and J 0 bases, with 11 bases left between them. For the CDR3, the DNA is TGTGCCAGCAGCCCCGTCGCCGGCTCCTACGAGCAGTACTTC. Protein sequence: CASSPVAGSYEQYF. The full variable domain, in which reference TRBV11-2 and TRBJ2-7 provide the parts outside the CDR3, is EAGVAQSPRYKIIEKRQSVAFWCNPISGHATLYWYQQILGQGPKLLIQFQNNGVVDDSQLPKDRFSAERLKGVDSTLKIQPAKLEDSAVYLCASSPVAGSYEQYFGPGTRLTVT.

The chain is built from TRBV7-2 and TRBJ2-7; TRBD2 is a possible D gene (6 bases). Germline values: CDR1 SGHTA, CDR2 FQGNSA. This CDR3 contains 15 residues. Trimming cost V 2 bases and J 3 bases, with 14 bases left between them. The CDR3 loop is CASSLSKGRSYEQYF. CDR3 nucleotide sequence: TGTGCCAGCAGCTTAAGTAAAGGGAGGAGCTACGAGCAGTACTTC.

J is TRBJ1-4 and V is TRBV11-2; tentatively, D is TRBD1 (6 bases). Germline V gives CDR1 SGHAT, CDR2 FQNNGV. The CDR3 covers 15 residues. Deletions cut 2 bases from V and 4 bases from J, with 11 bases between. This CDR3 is CASSLPPRGNEKLFF. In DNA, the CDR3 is TGTGCCAGCAGCTTACCCCCCAGGGGTAATGAAAAACTGTTTTTT.

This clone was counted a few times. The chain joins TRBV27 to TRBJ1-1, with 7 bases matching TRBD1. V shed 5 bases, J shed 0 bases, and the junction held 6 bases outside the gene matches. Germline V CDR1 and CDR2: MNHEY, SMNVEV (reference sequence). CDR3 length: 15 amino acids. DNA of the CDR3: TGTGCCAGCAGTCCGAGGACAGGCGTGAACACTGAAGCTTTCTTT. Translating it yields CASSPRTGVNTEAFF.

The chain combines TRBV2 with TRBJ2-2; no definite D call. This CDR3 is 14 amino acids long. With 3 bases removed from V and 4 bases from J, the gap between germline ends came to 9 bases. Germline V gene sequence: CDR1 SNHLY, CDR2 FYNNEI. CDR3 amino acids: CASSEETFTGELFF. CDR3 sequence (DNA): TGTGCCAGCAGTGAGGAGACTTTCACCGGGGAGCTGTTTTTT.

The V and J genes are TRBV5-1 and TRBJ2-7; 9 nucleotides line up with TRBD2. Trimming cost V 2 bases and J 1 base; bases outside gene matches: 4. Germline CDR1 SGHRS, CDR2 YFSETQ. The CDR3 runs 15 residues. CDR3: CASSFSSGVSYEQYF. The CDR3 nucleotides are TGCGCCAGCAGCTTCTCTAGCGGGGTTTCCTACGAGCAGTACTTC.